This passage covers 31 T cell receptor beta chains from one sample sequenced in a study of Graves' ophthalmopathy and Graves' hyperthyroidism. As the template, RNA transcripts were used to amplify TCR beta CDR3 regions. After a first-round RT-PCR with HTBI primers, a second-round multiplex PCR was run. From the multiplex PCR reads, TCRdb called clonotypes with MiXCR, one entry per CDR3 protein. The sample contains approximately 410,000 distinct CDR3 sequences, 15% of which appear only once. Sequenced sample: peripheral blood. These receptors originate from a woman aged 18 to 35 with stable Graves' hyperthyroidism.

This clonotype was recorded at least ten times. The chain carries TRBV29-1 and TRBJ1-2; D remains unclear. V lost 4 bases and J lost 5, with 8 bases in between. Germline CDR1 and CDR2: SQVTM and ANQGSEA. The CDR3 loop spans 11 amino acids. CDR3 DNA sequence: TGCAGCGTTGCGGCGGGGTATGGCTACACCTTC. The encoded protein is CSVAAGYGYTF. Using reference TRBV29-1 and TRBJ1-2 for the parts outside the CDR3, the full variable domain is SAVISQKPSRDICQRGTSLTIQCQVDSQVTMMFWYRQQPGQSLTLIATANQGSEATYESGFVIDKFPISRPNLTFSTLTVSNMSPEDSSIYLCSVAAGYGYTFGSGTRLTVV.

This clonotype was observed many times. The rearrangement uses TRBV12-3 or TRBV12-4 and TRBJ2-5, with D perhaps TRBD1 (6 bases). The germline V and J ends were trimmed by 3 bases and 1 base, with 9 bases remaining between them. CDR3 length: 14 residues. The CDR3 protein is CASSFTGFQETQYF. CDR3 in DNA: TGTGCCAGCAGTTTTACAGGGTTCCAAGAGACCCAGTACTTC.

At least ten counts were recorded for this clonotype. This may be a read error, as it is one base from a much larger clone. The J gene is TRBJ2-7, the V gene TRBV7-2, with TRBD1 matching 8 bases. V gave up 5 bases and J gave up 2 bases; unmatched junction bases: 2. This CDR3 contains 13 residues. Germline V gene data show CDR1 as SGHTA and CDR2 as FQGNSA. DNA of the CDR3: TGTGCCAGCAGCACGGACAGGGCCTACGAGCAGTACTTC. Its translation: CASSTDRAYEQYF.

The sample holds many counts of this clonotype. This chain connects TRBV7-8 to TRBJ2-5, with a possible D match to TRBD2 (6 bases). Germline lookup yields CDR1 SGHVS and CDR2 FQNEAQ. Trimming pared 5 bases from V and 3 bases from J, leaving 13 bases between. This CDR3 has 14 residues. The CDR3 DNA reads TGTGCCAGCAGCCCACCGGGAGTAAAAGAGACCCAGTACTTC. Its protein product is CASSPPGVKETQYF.

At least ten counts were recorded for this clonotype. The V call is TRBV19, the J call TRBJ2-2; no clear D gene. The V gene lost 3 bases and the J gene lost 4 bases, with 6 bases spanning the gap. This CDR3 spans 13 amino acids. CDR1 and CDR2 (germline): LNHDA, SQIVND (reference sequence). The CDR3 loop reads CASSIVTTGELFF. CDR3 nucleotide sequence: TGTGCCAGTAGTATTGTGACCACCGGGGAGCTGTTTTTT.

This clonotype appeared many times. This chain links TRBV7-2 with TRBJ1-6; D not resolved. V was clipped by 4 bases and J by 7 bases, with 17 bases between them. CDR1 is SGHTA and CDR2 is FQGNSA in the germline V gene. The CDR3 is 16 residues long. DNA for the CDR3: TGTGCCAGCAGCTCCCCCGGGCCCATGGCGAATTCACCCCTCCACTTT. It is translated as CASSSPGPMANSPLHF. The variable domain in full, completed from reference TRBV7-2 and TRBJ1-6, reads GAGVSQSPSNKVTEKGKDVELRCDPISGHTALYWYRQSLGQGLEFLIYFQGNSAPDKSGLPSDRFSAERTGGSVSTLTIQRTQQEDSAVYLCASSSPGPMANSPLHFGNGTRLTVT.

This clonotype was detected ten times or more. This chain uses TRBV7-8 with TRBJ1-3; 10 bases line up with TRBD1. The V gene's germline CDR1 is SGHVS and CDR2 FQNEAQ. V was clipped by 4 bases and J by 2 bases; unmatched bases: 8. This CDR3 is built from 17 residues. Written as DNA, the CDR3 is TGTGCCAGCAGCTCCAGACAGGGGGCCCACCCTGGAAACACCATATATTTT. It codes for CASSSRQGAHPGNTIYF.

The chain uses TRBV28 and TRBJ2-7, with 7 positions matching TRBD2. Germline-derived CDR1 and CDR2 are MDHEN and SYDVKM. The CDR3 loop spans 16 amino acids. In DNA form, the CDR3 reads TGTGCATCAGGAGAGACTAGCTACGCAATTCGCGGCGAGCAGTACTTC. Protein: CASGETSYAIRGEQYF.

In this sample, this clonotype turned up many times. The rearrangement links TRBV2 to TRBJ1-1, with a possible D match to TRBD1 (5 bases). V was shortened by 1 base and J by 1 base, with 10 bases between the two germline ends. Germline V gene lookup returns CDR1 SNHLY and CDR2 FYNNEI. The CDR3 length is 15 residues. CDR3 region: CASSEVGGKNTEAFF. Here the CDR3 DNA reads TGTGCCAGCAGTGAAGTCGGGGGGAAGAACACTGAAGCTTTCTTT.

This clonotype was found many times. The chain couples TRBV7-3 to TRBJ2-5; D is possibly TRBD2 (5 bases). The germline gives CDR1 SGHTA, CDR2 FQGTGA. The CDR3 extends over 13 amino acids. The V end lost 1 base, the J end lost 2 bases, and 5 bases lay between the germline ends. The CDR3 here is CASSLIAQETQYF. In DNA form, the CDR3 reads TGTGCCAGCAGCTTAATAGCGCAAGAGACCCAGTACTTC.

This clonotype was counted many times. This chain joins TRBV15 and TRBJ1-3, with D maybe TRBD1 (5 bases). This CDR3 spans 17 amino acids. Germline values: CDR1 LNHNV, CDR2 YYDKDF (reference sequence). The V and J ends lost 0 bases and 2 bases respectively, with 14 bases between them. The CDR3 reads CATSRDRDGPTGNTIYF. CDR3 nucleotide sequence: TGTGCCACCAGCAGAGATCGGGACGGCCCAACTGGAAACACCATATATTTT.

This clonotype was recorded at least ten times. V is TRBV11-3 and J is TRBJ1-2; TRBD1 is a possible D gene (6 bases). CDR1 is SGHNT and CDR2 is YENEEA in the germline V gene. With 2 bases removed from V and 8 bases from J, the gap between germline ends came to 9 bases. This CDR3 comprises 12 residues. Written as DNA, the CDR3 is TGTGCCAGCAGCTTAACAGGGCAGGGCTACACCTTC. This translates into CASSLTGQGYTF.

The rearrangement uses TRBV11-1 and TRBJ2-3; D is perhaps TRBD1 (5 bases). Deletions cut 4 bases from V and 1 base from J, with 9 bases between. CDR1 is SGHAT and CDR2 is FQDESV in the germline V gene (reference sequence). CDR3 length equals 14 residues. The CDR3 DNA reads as TGTGCCAGCAGCTCGCTGGGGCGCACAGATACGCAGTATTTT. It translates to CASSSLGRTDTQYF.

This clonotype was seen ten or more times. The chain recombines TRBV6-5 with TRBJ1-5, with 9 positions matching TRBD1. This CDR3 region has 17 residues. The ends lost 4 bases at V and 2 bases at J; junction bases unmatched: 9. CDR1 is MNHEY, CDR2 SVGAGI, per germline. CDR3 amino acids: CASSWAGTGRRNQPQHF. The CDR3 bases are TGTGCCAGCAGTTGGGCCGGGACAGGGCGACGCAATCAGCCCCAGCATTTT.

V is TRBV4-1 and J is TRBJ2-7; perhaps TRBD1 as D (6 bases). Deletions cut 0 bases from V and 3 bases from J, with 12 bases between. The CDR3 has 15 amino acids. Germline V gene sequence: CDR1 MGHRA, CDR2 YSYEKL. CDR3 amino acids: CASSQDLGANYEQYF. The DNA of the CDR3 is TGCGCCAGCAGCCAAGATTTGGGGGCTAACTACGAGCAGTACTTC.

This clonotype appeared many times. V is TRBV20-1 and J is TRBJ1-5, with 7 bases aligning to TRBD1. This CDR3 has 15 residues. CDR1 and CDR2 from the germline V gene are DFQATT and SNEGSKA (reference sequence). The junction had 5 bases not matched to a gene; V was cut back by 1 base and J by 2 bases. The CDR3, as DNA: TGCAGTGCTAGAGCCCCAGGGGGTGGCAATCAGCCCCAGCATTTT. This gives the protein CSARAPGGGNQPQHF.

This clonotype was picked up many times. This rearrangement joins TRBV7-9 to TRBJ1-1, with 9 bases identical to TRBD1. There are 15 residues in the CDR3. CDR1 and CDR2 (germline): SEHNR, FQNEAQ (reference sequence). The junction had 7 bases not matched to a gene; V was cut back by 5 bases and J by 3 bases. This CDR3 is CASSGTGGWDTEAFF. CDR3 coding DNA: TGTGCCAGCAGCGGAACAGGGGGCTGGGACACTGAAGCTTTCTTT.

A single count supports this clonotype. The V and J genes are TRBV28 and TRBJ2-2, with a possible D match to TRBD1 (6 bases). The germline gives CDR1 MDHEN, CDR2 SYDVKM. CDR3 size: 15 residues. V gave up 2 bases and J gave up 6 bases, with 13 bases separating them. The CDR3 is CASSLKTGNPGELFF. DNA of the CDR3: TGTGCCAGCAGTTTAAAAACAGGGAATCCCGGGGAGCTGTTTTTT.

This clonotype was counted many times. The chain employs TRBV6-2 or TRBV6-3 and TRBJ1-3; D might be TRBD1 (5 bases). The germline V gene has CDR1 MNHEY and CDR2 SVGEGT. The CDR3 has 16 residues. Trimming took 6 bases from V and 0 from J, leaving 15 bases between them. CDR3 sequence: CASSLFAGLSGNTIYF. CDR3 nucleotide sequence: TGTGCCAGCAGCCTTTTCGCGGGACTCTCTGGAAACACCATATATTTT.

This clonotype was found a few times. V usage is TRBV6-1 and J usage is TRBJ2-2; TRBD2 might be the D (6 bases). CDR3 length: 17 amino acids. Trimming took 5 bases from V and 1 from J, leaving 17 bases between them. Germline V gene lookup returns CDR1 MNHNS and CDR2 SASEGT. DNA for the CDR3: TGTGCCAGCAGTCGCGGTTCCGGGACTCTGAACACCGGGGAGCTGTTTTTT. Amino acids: CASSRGSGTLNTGELFF.

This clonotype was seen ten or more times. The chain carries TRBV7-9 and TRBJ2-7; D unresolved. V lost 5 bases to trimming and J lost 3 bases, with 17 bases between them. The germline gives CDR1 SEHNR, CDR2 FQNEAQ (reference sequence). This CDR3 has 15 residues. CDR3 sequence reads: CASSPVVRVNYEQYF. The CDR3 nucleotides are TGTGCCAGCAGCCCTGTGGTAAGGGTTAACTACGAGCAGTACTTC.

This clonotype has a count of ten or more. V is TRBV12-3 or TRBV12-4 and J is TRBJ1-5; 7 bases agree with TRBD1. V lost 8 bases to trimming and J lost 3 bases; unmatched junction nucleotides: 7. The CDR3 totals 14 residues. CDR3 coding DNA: TGTGCCAGCTCCAAAGAGGGGGCCAATCAGCCCCAGCATTTT. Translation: CASSKEGANQPQHF.

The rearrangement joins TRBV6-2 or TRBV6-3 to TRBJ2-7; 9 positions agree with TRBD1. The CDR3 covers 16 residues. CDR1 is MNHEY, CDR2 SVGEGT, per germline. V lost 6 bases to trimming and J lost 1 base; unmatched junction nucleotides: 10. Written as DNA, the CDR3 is TGTGCCAGCAGCCTTACCCGGGACAGGGCTTCCTACGAGCAGTACTTC. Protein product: CASSLTRDRASYEQYF.

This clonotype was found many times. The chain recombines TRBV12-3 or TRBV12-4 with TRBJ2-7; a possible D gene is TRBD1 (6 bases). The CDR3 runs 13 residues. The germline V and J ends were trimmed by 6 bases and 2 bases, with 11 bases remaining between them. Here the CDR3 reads CASSRTVPYEQYF. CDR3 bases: TGTGCCAGCAGCCGGACAGTCCCCTACGAGCAGTACTTC.

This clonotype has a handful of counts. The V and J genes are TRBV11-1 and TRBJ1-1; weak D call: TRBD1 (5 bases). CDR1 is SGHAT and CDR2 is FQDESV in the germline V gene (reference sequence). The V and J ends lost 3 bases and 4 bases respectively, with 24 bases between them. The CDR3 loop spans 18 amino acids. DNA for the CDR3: TGTGCCAGCAGCTTTGGTGGCACCTTACGGGGGGGTGGCACTGAAGCTTTCTTT. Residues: CASSFGGTLRGGGTEAFF.

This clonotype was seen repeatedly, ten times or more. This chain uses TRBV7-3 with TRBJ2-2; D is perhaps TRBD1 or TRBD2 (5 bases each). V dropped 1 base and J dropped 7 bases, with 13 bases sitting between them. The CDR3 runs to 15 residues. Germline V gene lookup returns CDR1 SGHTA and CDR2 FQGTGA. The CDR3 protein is CASSLNGAGIGELFF. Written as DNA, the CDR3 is TGTGCCAGCAGCTTAAACGGGGCAGGAATCGGGGAGCTGTTTTTT.

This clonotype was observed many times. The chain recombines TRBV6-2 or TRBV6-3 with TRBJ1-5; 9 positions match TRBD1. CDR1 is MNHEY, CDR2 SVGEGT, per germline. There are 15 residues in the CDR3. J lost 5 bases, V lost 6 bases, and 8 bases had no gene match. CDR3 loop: CASRPNRDRDQPQHF. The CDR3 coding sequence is TGTGCCAGCAGACCTAACCGGGACAGGGATCAGCCCCAGCATTTT.

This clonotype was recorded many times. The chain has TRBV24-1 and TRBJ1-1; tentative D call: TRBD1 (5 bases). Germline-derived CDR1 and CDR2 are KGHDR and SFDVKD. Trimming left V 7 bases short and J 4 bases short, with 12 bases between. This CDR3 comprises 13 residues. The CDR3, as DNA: TGTGCCACCAGGGACGGGGGGTCCACTGAAGCTTTCTTT. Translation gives CATRDGGSTEAFF.

The CDR3 loop reads CASSRGTRMNTEAFF. CDR3 DNA: TGTGCCAGCAGCCGGGGGACCAGAATGAACACTGAAGCTTTCTTT. The chain carries TRBV7-9 and TRBJ1-1, with TRBD1 as a possible D gene (5 bases). V was trimmed by 5 bases and J by 0 bases, leaving 13 bases between them. The CDR3 is 15 residues long. Germline loops: CDR1 SEHNR, CDR2 FQNEAQ (reference sequence).

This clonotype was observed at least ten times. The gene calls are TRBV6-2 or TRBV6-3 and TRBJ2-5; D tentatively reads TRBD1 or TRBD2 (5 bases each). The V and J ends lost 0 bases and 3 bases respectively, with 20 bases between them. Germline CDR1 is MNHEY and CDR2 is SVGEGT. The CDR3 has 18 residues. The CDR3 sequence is CASSYSLDAWGSKETQYF. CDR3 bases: TGTGCCAGCAGTTACTCGCTGGATGCGTGGGGGAGCAAAGAGACCCAGTACTTC.

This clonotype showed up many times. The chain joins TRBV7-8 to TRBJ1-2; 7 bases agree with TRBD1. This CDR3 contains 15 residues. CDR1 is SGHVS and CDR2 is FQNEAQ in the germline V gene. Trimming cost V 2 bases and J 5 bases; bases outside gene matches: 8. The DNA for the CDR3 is TGTGCCAGCAGCTTACAACCGGGACAGTCATATGGCTACACCTTC. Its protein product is CASSLQPGQSYGYTF.